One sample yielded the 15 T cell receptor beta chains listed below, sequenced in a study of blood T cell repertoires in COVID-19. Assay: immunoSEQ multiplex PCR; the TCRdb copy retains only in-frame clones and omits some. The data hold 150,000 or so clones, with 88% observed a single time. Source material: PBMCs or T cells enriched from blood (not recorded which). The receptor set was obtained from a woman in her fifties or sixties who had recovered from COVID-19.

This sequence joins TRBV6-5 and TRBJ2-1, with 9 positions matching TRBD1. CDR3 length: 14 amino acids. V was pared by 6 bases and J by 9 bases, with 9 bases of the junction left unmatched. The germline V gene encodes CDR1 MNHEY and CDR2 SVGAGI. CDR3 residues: CASSRTGVGGEQFF. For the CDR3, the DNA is TGTGCCAGCAGCCGGACAGGGGTTGGAGGTGAGCAGTTCTTC.

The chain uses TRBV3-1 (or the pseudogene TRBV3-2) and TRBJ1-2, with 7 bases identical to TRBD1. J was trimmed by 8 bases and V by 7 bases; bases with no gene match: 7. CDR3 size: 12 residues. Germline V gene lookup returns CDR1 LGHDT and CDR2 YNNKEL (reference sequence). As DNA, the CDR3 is TGTGCCAGCACCCGAACAGGGGTGGGCTACACCTTC. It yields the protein CASTRTGVGYTF.

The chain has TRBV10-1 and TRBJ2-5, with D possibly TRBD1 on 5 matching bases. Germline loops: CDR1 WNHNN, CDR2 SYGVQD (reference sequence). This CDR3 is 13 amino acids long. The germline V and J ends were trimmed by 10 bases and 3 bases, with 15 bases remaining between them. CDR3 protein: CATRATSKETQYF. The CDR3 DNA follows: TGCGCCACCAGGGCCACATCCAAAGAGACCCAGTACTTC.

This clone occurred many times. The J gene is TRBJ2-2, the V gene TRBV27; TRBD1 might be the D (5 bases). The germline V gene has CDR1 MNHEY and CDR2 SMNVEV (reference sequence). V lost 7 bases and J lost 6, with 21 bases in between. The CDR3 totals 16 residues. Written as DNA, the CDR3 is TGTGCCAGCACCACTGAAGGCGCCAAAGGGGCCGGGGAGCTGTTTTTT. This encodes CASTTEGAKGAGELFF.

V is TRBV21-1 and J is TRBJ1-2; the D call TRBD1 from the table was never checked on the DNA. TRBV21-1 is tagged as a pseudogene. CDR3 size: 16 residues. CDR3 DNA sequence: TGTGCCAGCAGCAAAGGTCGGCAGGGATTTAACTATGGCTACACCTTC. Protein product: CASSKGRQGFNYGYTF.

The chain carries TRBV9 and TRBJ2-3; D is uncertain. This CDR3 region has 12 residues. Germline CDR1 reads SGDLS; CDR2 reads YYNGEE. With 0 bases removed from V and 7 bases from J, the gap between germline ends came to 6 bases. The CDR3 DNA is TGTGCCAGCAGCGTAGCCTTCCATACGCAGTATTTT. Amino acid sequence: CASSVAFHTQYF.

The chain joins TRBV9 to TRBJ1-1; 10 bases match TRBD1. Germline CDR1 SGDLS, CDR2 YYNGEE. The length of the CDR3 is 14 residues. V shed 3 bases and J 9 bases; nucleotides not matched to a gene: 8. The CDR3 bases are TGTGCCAGCAGCGGGGGCGGGACAGGGGTAAAAGCTTTCTTT. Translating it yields CASSGGGTGVKAFF. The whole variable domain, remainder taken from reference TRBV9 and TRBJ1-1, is DSGVTQTPKHLITATGQRVTLRCSPRSGDLSVYWYQQSLDQGLQFLIQYYNGEERAKGNILERFSAQQFPDLHSELNLSSLELGDSALYFCASSGGGTGVKAFFGQGTRLTVV.

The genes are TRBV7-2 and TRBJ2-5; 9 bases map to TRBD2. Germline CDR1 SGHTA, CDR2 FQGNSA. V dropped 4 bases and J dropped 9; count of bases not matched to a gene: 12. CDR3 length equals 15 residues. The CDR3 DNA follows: TGTGCCAGCAGCTATGCTAGCGGGGCCTCTTGGGCCCAGTACTTC. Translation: CASSYASGASWAQYF.

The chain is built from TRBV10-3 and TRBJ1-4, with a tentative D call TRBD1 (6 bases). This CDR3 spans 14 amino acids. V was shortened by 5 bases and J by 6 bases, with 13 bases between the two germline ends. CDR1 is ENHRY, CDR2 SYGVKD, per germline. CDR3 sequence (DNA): TGTGCCATCAGTCCATACCAGGGGTATGAAAAACTGTTTTTT. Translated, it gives CAISPYQGYEKLFF.

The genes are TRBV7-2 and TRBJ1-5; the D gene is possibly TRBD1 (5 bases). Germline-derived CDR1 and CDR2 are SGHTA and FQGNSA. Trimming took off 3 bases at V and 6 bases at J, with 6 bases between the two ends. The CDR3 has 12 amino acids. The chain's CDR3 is CASSLGGQPQHF. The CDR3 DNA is TGTGCCAGCAGCTTGGGGGGTCAGCCCCAGCATTTT.

The CDR3 protein is CASSPGLAGGETQYF. CDR3 in DNA: TGTGCCAGCTCACCCGGACTAGCGGGGGGGGAGACCCAGTACTTC. The chain carries TRBV18 and TRBJ2-5; 15 positions match TRBD2. Trimming took 3 bases from V and 5 from J; bases not matched to a gene: 1. This CDR3 is built from 15 residues. From germline, CDR1 is KGHSH and CDR2 LQKENI. The full variable domain, completed using reference TRBV18 and TRBJ2-5, is NAGVMQNPRHLVRRRGQEARLRCSPMKGHSHVYWYRQLPEEGLKFMVYLQKENIIDESGMPKERFSAEFPKEGPSILRIQQVVRGDSAAYFCASSPGLAGGETQYFGPGTRLLVL.

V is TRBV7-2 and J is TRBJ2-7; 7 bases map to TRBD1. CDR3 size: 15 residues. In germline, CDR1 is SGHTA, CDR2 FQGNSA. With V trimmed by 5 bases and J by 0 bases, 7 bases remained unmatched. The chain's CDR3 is CASSRLGQSSYEQYF. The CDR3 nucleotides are TGTGCCAGCAGCCGCCTGGGACAGAGCTCCTACGAGCAGTACTTC. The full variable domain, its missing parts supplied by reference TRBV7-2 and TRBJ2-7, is GAGVSQSPSNKVTEKGKDVELRCDPISGHTALYWYRQSLGQGLEFLIYFQGNSAPDKSGLPSDRFSAERTGGSVSTLTIQRTQQEDSAVYLCASSRLGQSSYEQYFGPGTRLTVT.

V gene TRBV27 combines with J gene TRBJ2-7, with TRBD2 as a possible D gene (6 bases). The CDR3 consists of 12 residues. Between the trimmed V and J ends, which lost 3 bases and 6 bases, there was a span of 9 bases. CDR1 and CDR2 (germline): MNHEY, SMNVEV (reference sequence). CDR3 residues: CASSLIGGEQYF. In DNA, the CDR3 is TGTGCCAGCAGTTTGATCGGGGGCGAGCAGTACTTC.

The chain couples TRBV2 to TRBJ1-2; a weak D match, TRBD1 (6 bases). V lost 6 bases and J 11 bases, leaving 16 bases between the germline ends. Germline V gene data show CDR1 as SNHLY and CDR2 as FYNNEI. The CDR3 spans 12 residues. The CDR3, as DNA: TGTGCCAGCAGCAAGGCCGACAGGCGATACACCTTC. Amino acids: CASSKADRRYTF.

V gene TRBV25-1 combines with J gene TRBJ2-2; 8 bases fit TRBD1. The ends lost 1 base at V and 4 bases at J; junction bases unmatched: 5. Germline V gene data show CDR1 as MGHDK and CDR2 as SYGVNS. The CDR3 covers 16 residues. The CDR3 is CASSEWTGLVTGELFF. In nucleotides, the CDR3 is TGTGCCAGCAGTGAATGGACAGGGCTTGTCACCGGGGAGCTGTTTTTT.